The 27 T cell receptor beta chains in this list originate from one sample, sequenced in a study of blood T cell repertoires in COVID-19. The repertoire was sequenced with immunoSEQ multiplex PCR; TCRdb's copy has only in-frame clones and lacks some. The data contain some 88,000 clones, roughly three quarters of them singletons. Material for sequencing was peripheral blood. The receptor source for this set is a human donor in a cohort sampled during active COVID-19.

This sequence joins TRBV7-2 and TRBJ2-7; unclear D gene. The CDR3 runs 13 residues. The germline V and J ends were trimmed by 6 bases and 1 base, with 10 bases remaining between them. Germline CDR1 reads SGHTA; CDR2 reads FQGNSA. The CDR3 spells CASSFDISYEQYF. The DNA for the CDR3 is TGTGCCAGCAGTTTTGACATTTCCTACGAGCAGTACTTC.

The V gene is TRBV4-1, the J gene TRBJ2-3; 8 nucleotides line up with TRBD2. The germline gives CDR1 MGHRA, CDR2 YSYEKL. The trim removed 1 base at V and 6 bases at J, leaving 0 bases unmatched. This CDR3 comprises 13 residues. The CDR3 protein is CASSQASGDTQYF. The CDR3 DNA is TGCGCCAGCAGCCAAGCTAGCGGGGATACGCAGTATTTT.

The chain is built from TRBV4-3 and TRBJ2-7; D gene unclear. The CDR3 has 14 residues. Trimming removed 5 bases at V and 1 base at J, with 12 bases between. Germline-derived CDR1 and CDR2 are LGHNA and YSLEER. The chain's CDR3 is CASSLGRMSYEQYF. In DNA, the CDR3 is TGCGCCAGCAGCTTGGGCAGGATGTCCTACGAGCAGTACTTC.

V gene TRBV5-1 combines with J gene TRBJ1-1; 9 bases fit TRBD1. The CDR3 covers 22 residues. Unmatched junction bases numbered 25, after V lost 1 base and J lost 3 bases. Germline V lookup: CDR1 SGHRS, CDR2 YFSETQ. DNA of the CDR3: TGCGCCAGCAGCTTGTATGAGGACAGAATTGTGGGGACAGGGAAGAGGGACACTGAAGCTTTCTTT. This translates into CASSLYEDRIVGTGKRDTEAFF.

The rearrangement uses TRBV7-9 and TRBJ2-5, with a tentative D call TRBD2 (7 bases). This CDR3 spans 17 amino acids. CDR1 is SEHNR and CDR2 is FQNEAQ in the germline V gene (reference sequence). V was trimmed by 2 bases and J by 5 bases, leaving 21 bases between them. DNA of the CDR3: TGTGCCAGCAGCTTAAAGGGGGGGGTACTGGAGACGGAGACCCAGTACTTC. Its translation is CASSLKGGVLETETQYF.

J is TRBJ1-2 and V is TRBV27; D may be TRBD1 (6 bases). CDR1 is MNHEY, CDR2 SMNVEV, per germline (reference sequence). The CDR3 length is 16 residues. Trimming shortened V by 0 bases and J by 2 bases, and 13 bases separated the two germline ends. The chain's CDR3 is CASSLSGPGGNYGYTF. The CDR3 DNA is TGTGCCAGCAGTTTATCAGGGCCTGGGGGCAACTATGGCTACACCTTC.

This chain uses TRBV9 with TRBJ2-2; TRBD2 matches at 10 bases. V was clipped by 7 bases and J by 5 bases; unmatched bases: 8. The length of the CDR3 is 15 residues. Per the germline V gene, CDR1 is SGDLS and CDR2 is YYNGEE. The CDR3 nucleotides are TGTGCCAGCGGCCCAGCGGGAGGGTGGACCGGGGAGCTGTTTTTT. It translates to CASGPAGGWTGELFF. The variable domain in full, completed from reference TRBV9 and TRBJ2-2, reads DSGVTQTPKHLITATGQRVTLRCSPRSGDLSVYWYQQSLDQGLQFLIQYYNGEERAKGNILERFSAQQFPDLHSELNLSSLELGDSALYFCASGPAGGWTGELFFGEGSRLTVL.

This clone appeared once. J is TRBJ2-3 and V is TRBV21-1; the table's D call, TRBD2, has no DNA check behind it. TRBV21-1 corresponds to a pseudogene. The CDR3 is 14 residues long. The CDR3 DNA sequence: TGTGCCAGCGGGGGGAGGAGGCGGACAGATACGCAGTATTTT. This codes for CASGGRRRTDTQYF.

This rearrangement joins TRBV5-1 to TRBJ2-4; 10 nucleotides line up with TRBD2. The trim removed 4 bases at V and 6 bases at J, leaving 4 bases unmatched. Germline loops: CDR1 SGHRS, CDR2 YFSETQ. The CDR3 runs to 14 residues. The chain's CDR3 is CASSQGLARNIQYF. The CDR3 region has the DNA TGCGCCAGCAGCCAGGGACTAGCGCGAAACATTCAGTACTTC. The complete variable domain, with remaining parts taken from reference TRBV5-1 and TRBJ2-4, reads KAGVTQTPRYLIKTRGQQVTLSCSPISGHRSVSWYQQTPGQGLQFLFEYFSETQRNKGNFPGRFSGRQFSNSRSEMNVSTLELGDSALYLCASSQGLARNIQYFGAGTRLSVL.

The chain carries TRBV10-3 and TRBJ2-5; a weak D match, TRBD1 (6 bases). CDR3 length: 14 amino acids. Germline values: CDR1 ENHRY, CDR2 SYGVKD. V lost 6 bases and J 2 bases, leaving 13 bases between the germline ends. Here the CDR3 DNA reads TGTGCCATCAGACTAACAGGGAGTCAAGAGACCCAGTACTTC. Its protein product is CAIRLTGSQETQYF.

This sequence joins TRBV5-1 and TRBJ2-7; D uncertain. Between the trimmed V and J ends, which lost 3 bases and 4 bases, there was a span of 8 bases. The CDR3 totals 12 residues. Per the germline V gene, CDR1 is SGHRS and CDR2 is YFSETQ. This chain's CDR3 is CASSWNGYEQYF. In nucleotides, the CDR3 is TGCGCCAGCAGCTGGAACGGGTACGAGCAGTACTTC.

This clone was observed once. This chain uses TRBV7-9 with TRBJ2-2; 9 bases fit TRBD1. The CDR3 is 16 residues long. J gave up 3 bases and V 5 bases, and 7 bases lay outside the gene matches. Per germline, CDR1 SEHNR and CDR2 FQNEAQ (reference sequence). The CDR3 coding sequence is TGTGCCAGCAGCCTGTATGGGGACAGGGACACCGGGGAGCTGTTTTTT. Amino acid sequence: CASSLYGDRDTGELFF. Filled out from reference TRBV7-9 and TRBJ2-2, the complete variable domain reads DTGVSQNPRHKITKRGQNVTFRCDPISEHNRLYWYRQTLGQGPEFLTYFQNEAQLEKSRLLSDRFSAERPKGSFSTLEIQRTEQGDSAMYLCASSLYGDRDTGELFFGEGSRLTVL.

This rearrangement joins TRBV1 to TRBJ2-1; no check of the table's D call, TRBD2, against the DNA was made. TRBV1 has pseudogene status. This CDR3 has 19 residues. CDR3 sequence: CTSSIGLAGRRSLCNEQFF. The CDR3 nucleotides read TGCACCAGCAGTATCGGACTAGCGGGACGAAGATCCCTTTGCAATGAGCAGTTCTTC.

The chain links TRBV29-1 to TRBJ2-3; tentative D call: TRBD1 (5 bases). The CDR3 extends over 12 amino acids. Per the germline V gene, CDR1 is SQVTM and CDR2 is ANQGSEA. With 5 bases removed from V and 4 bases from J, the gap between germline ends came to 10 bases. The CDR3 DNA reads TGCAGCGTTCAGCAGGGTGCAGATACGCAGTATTTT. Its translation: CSVQQGADTQYF.

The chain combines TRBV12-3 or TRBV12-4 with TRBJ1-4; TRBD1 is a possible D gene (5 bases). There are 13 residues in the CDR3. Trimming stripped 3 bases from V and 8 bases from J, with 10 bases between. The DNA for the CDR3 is TGTGCCAGCAGTTTGGACAACGGGGAAAAACTGTTTTTT. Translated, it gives CASSLDNGEKLFF.

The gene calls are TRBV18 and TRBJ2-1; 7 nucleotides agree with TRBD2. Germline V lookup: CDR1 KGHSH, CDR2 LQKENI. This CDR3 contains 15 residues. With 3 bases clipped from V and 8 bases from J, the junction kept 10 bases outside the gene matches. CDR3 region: CASSPLAESGDEQFF. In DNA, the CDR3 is TGTGCCAGCTCACCGCTAGCGGAATCCGGCGATGAGCAGTTCTTC.

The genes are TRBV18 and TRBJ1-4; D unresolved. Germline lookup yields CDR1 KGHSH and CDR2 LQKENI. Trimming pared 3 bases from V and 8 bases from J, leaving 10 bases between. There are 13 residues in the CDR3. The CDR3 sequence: CASSPASGEKLFF. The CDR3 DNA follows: TGTGCCAGCTCACCGGCCAGCGGCGAAAAACTGTTTTTT.

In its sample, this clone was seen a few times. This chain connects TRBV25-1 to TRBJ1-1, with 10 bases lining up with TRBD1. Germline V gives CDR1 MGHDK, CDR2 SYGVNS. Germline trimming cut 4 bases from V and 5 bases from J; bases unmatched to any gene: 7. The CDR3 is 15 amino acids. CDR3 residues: CASSGQGAGVTEAFF. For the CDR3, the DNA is TGTGCCAGCAGTGGACAGGGGGCTGGGGTAACTGAAGCTTTCTTT. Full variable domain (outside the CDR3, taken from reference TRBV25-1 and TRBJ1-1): EADIYQTPRYLVIGTGKKITLECSQTMGHDKMYWYQQDPGMELHLIHYSYGVNSTEKGDLSSESTVSRIRTEHFPLTLESARPSHTSQYLCASSGQGAGVTEAFFGQGTRLTVV.

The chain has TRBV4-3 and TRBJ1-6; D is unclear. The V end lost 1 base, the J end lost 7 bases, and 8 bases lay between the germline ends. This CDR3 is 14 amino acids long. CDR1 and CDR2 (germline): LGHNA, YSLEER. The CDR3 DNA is TGCGCCAGCAGCCAAGTTTTCAGAAATTCACCCCTCCACTTT. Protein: CASSQVFRNSPLHF.

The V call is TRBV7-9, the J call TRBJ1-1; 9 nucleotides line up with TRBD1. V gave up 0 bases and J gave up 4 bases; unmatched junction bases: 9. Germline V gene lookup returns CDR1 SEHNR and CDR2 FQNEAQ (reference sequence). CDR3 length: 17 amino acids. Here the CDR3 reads CASSLALGQGRITEAFF. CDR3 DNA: TGTGCCAGCAGCTTAGCGCTGGGACAGGGAAGAATCACTGAAGCTTTCTTT.

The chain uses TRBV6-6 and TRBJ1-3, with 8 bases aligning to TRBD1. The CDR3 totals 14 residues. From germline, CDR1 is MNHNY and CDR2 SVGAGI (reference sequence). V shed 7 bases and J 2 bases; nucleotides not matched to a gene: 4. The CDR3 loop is CASTGQGTGNTIYF. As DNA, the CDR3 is TGTGCCAGCACCGGACAGGGAACTGGAAACACCATATATTTT.

CDR3 sequence reads: CASNPAQGRGEKLFF. CDR3 in DNA: TGTGCCAGCAACCCAGCTCAGGGGAGAGGTGAAAAACTGTTTTTT. The chain is built from TRBV6-2 or TRBV6-3 and TRBJ1-4; D perhaps matches TRBD1 (6 bases). The length of the CDR3 is 15 residues. CDR1 is MNHEY and CDR2 is SVGEGT in the germline V gene. V lost 7 bases, J lost 7 bases, and 19 bases lay in between.

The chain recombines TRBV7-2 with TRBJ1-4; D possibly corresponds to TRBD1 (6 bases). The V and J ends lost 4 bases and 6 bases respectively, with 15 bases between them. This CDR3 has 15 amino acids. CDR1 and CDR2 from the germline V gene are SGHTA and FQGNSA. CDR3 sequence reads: CASSSGGRQYEKLFF. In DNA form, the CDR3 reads TGTGCCAGCAGCTCCGGGGGGCGACAGTATGAAAAACTGTTTTTT.

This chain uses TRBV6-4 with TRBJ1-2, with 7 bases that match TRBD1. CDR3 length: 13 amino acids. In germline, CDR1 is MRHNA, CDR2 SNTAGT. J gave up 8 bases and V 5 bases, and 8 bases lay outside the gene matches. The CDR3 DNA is TGTGCCAGCAGTTTAACAGGGGTCGGCGGCTACACCTTC. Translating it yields CASSLTGVGGYTF.

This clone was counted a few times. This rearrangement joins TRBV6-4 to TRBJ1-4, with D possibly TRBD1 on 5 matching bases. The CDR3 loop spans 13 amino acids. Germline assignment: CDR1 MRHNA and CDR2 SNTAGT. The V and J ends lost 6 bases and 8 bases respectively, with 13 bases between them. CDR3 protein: CASSAGPGEKLFF. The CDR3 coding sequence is TGTGCCAGCAGCGCCGGACCAGGGGAAAAACTGTTTTTT.

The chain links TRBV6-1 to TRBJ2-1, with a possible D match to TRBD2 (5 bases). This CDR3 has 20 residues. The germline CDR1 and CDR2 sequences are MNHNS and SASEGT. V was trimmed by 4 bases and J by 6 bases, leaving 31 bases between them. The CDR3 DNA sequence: TGTGCCAGCAGTGTTATGTTTATTGACGCAGCGGCCGTTCTAACCAATGAGCAGTTCTTC. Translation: CASSVMFIDAAAVLTNEQFF.

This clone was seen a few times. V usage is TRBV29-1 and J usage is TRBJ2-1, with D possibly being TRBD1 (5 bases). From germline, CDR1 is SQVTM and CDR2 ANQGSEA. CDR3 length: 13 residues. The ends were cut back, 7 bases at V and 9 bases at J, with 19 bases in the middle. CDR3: CSAKPQEKIEQFF. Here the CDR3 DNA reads TGCAGCGCTAAACCACAGGAGAAAATTGAGCAGTTCTTC.